There are a few counts of the clone carrying this T cell receptor (beta chain). Its antigen remains unidentified. This sample was included in a study of T cells in Graves' hyperthyroidism and ophthalmopathy. Notes on the study in general: In the blood, most expanded thyroid clonotypes above 0.001 appeared as well.

Deletions cut 9 bases from V and 11 bases from J, with 9 bases between. Per germline, CDR1 MNHNS and CDR2 SASEGT. The CDR3 length is 9 residues. Template material for amplifying TCR beta CDR3 regions consisted of RNA transcripts. TCR CDR3 underwent first-round RT-PCR with the HTBI primer set. MiXCR was run by TCRdb on the multiplex PCR reads, yielding one entry per CDR3 protein. Seen here are nearly 600,000 distinct CDR3 sequences, over 11% observed once, and the top ten hold about 5.8%. Sequences were obtained from blood. The sequence derives from a woman in her 30s with Graves' hyperthyroidism that later progressed to Graves' ophthalmopathy. This chain uses TRBV6-1 with TRBJ2-3; no firm D call. CDR3 region: CASGIMQYF. The CDR3 DNA follows: TGTGCCAGTGGGATCATGCAGTATTTT.